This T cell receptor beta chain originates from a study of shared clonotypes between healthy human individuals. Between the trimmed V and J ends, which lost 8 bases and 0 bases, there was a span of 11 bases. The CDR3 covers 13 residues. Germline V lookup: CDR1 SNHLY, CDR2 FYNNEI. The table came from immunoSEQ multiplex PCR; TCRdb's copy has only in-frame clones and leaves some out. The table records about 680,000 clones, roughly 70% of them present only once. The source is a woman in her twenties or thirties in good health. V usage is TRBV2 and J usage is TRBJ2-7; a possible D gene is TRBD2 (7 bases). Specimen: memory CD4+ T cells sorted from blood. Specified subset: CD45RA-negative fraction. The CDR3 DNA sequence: TGTGCCAGCGGGGGGGGCCTCTCCTACGAGCAGTACTTC. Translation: CASGGGLSYEQYF.